This T cell receptor beta chain is from a study of beta chain features in type 1 diabetes. Reverse transcription of all isolated RNA meant that expressed TCRB transcripts were sequenced. TCRdb's copy holds only in-frame clones and misses some; the assay was immunoSEQ multiplex PCR. The profile shows tens of thousands of clones, approximately 69% of them singletons. Donors contributed one heparinised blood draw apiece, averaging around 120 mL. Sorting that relied on CD45RO/CCR7/CD25/CD127/CD95/CD27 yielded CD4+ naive, central memory, regulatory and stem cell-like memory cells. Overall study results and limits: Within each of all four CD4+ subsets, Type 1 diabetes patients had TCRB CDR3s that were moderately but significantly shorter.

A word on this clone: The antigen remains unidentified.

The receptor comes from a man younger than 35 with type 1 diabetes. Sequencing was carried out using Tregs from blood.

This CDR3 is CASSLSSAKNIQYF. In nucleotides, the CDR3 is TGTGCCAGCAGCTTGAGCTCAGCCAAAAACATTCAGTACTTC. The V call is TRBV5-6, the J call TRBJ2-4; D unresolved. V dropped 1 base and J dropped 0 bases, with 5 bases sitting between them. Germline V gene data show CDR1 as SGHDT and CDR2 as YYEEEE. This CDR3 is built from 14 residues.